A selection of T cell receptor beta chains follows, all from one sample in a study of blood T cell repertoires in COVID-19. Only in-frame clones appear in the TCRdb table, and some are missing; sequencing was by immunoSEQ multiplex PCR. The table lists 130,000 to 150,000 clones, roughly three quarters of them singletons. The sequencing sample was made of peripheral blood. These receptors were collected from a man aged 60-69 years with acute or convalescent COVID-19. Each CDR3 is given with its conserved first and last residue. Each record gives: clone size, V gene, D gene, J gene, CDR3 DNA, CDR3 protein. The D gene is left open where the match is weak. Not all rows give a size; the values are once, few, many and, for expanded clones, a class.

size: .; V: TRBV11-2; D: .; J: TRBJ2-6; DNA: TGTGCCAGCAGCCGACAGCGCTCTGGGGCCAACGTCCTGACTTTC; CDR3: CASSRQRSGANVLTF
size: .; V: TRBV11-2; D: .; J: TRBJ2-7; DNA: TGTGCCAGCAGCCCAGGGTGGGACGAGCAGTACTTC; CDR3: CASSPGWDEQYF
size: .; V: TRBV12-3/TRBV12-4; D: .; J: TRBJ1-5; DNA: TGTGCCAGCAGTTTAGACCGGTACCAGCCCCAGCATTTT; CDR3: CASSLDRYQPQHF
size: .; V: TRBV10-1; D: .; J: TRBJ1-2; DNA: TGCGCCAGCAGTGAGGACAGTAACTATGGCTACACCTTC; CDR3: CASSEDSNYGYTF
size: .; V: TRBV2; D: .; J: TRBJ1-1; DNA: TGTGCCAGCGTAGCAAGCACTTTCGGAAGCACTGAAGCTTTCTTT; CDR3: CASVASTFGSTEAFF
size: .; V: TRBV3-1/TRBV3-2; D: .; J: TRBJ2-1; DNA: TGTGCCAGCAGCCAAAGGGCGAGCGGACCTCAAGAAAAGTTCTTC; CDR3: CASSQRASGPQEKFF
size: .; V: TRBV11-2; D: .; J: TRBJ2-7; DNA: TGTGCCAGCAGCTTAGAGGGCGCTGGGCAGTACTTC; CDR3: CASSLEGAGQYF
size: .; V: TRBV9; D: TRBD1; J: TRBJ1-1; DNA: TGTGCCAGCAGCGCGACGCCGACAGGGACGAACACTGAAGCTTTCTTT; CDR3: CASSATPTGTNTEAFF
size: .; V: TRBV7-6; D: TRBD2; J: TRBJ2-1; DNA: TGTGCCAGCAGCCGAAGACTAGCGGGAGCTAACAATGAGCAGTTCTTC; CDR3: CASSRRLAGANNEQFF
size: .; V: TRBV7-2; D: TRBD2; J: TRBJ2-1; DNA: TGTGCCAGCAGCTTAGCGCCCCTAGCGGGGCTACCCTTCTACAATGAGCAGTTCTTC; CDR3: CASSLAPLAGLPFYNEQFF
size: few; V: TRBV7-9; D: .; J: TRBJ1-1; DNA: TGTGCCAGCAGCCTCCTAGGGGACACTGAAGCTTTCTTT; CDR3: CASSLLGDTEAFF
size: few; V: TRBV2; D: .; J: TRBJ1-5; DNA: TGTGCCAGCAGTGAAGGCGGGCAACCAAATCAGCCCCAGCATTTT; CDR3: CASSEGGQPNQPQHF
size: .; V: TRBV5-6; D: TRBD1; J: TRBJ2-2; DNA: TGTGCCAGCAGCTTGGTGCAGGGGGCCGGCGGGGAGCTGTTTTTT; CDR3: CASSLVQGAGGELFF
size: many; V: TRBV10-3; D: .; J: TRBJ1-4; DNA: TGTGCCATCAGTGACCCCAGGGAGGCTAATGAAAAACTGTTTTTT; CDR3: CAISDPREANEKLFF
size: .; V: TRBV12-3/TRBV12-4; D: .; J: TRBJ1-2; DNA: TGTGCCAGCAGTTTAAGGGACACTGGCTACACCTTC; CDR3: CASSLRDTGYTF
size: .; V: TRBV5-5; D: TRBD2; J: TRBJ2-1; DNA: TGTGCCAGCAGCTTGTGGCGGGAGGGCCGTGAGCAGTTCTTC; CDR3: CASSLWREGREQFF
size: once; V: TRBV9; D: TRBD1; J: TRBJ2-2; DNA: TGTGCCAGCAGCGTACAGGGGGCCAACACCGGGGAGCTGTTTTTT; CDR3: CASSVQGANTGELFF
size: .; V: TRBV11-3; D: TRBD1; J: TRBJ2-4; DNA: TGTGCCAGCAGCTGCCCCAGGGGGCGCTGGACCAAAAACATTCAGTACTTC; CDR3: CASSCPRGRWTKNIQYF
size: .; V: TRBV18; D: .; J: TRBJ2-1; DNA: TGTGCCAGCTCCCACTCGGTCCTCTACAATGAGCAGTTCTTC; CDR3: CASSHSVLYNEQFF
size: .; V: TRBV19; D: TRBD1; J: TRBJ1-6; DNA: TGTGCCAGTAGTATGGAGACAGGGTATAATTCACCCCTCCACTTT; CDR3: CASSMETGYNSPLHF
size: .; V: TRBV20-1; D: TRBD2; J: TRBJ2-3; DNA: TGCAGTGCTAAGGGAGGGTTAATCCGTTATTTT; CDR3: CSAKGGLIRYF
size: .; V: TRBV12-5; D: .; J: TRBJ2-1; DNA: TGTGCTAGTGGTTTACGAGAGGCCTACAATGAGCAGTTCTTC; CDR3: CASGLREAYNEQFF
size: .; V: TRBV6-5; D: TRBD1; J: TRBJ2-2; DNA: TGTGCCAGCAGTTCGGACAGGGGGGTCGGGGAGCTGTTTTTT; CDR3: CASSSDRGVGELFF
size: .; V: TRBV6-5; D: TRBD1; J: TRBJ2-7; DNA: TGTGCCAGCAGTTACAGGGACAGGTACGAGCAGTACTTC; CDR3: CASSYRDRYEQYF
size: .; V: TRBV2; D: .; J: TRBJ2-3; DNA: TGTGCCAGCAGGAGGGCCGGTACAGATACGCAGTATTTT; CDR3: CASRRAGTDTQYF
size: .; V: TRBV5-1; D: .; J: TRBJ2-7; DNA: TGCGCCAGCAGCTTTGGGGGCACCTACGAGCAGTACTTC; CDR3: CASSFGGTYEQYF
size: .; V: TRBV27; D: .; J: TRBJ2-3; DNA: TGTGCCAGCAGTTTGGGCGACACAGATACGCAGTATTTT; CDR3: CASSLGDTDTQYF
size: .; V: TRBV6-5; D: .; J: TRBJ1-2; DNA: TGTGCCAGCAGTTACTCATGGACAAACTATGGCTACACCTTC; CDR3: CASSYSWTNYGYTF
size: .; V: TRBV6-4; D: TRBD2; J: TRBJ2-3; DNA: TGTGCCAGCAGGAAGGTAGCGGGGACCACAGATACGCAGTATTTT; CDR3: CASRKVAGTTDTQYF
size: .; V: TRBV29-1; D: TRBD2; J: TRBJ2-4; DNA: TGCAGCGTTGATGGGGCTAGCGGAGCCAAAAACATTCAGTACTTC; CDR3: CSVDGASGAKNIQYF
size: few; V: TRBV5-1; D: TRBD2; J: TRBJ2-1; DNA: TGCGCCAGCGCTAGCGGGAGAGAAGTTAATGAGCAGTTCTTC; CDR3: CASASGREVNEQFF
size: .; V: TRBV10-3; D: TRBD2; J: TRBJ2-7; DNA: TGTGCCATCAGTGAGTCCTCGGCGGGAGGAGGCTACGAGCAGTACTTC; CDR3: CAISESSAGGGYEQYF
size: .; V: TRBV30; D: .; J: TRBJ1-1; DNA: TGTGCCTGGAGTGTACGCGGCAGCATGAACACTGAAGCTTTCTTT; CDR3: CAWSVRGSMNTEAFF
size: .; V: TRBV11-1; D: TRBD2; J: TRBJ2-1; DNA: TGTGCCAGCAGCTTAGCCGCGGGACTAGCGGGAGCGAATGAGCAGTTCTTC; CDR3: CASSLAAGLAGANEQFF
size: .; V: TRBV10-2; D: TRBD2; J: TRBJ2-2; DNA: TGCGCCAGCAGTTTTAGCGGGAGTCCTCACACCGGGGAGCTGTTTTTT; CDR3: CASSFSGSPHTGELFF